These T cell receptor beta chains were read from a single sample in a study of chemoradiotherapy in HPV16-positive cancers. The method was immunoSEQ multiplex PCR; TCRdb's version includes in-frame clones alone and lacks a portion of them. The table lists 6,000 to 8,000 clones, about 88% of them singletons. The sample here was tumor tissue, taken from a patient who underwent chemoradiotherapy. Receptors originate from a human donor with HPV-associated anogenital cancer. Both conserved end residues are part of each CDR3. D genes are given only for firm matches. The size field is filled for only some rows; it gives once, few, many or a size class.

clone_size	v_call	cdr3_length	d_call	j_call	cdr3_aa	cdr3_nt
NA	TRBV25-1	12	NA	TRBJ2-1	CASSELGDEQFF	TGTGCCAGCAGTGAACTTGGGGATGAGCAGTTCTTC
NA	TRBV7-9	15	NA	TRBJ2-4	CASSSSGLPRLVQYF	TGTGCCAGCAGCTCCTCGGGACTCCCGAGATTAGTTCAGTACTTC
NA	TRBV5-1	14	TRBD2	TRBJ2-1	CASSLRGGIDEQFF	TGCGCCAGCAGCTTGCGGGGGGGCATAGATGAGCAGTTCTTC
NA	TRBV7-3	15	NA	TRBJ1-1	CASSSSQTGDTEAFF	TGTGCCAGCAGCTCAAGTCAGACGGGGGACACTGAAGCTTTCTTT
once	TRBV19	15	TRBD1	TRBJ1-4	CASSLGQLHNEKLFF	TGTGCCAGTAGTTTGGGACAGCTTCATAATGAAAAACTGTTTTTT
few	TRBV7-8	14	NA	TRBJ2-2	CASSFWQDTGELFF	TGTGCCAGCAGCTTCTGGCAGGACACCGGGGAGCTGTTTTTT
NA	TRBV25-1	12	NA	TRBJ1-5	CGPSYSNQPQHF	TGTGGCCCATCTTATAGCAATCAGCCCCAGCATTTT
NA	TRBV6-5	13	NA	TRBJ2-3	CASRTRITDTQYF	TGTGCCAGCAGGACAAGGATCACAGATACGCAGTATTTT
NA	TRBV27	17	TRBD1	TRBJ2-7	CASSHYPGQGRSYEQYF	TGTGCCAGCAGCCATTATCCGGGACAGGGAAGATCCTACGAGCAGTACTTC
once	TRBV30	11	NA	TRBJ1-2	CACIRDYGYTF	TGTGCCTGTATTCGGGACTATGGCTACACCTTC
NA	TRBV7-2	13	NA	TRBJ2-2	CALRWQIAGELFF	TGTGCCCTTCGGTGGCAGATTGCCGGGGAGCTGTTTTTT
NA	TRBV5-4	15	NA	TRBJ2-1	CASSLDPRSDNEQFF	TGTGCCAGCAGCTTGGATCCGCGATCGGACAATGAGCAGTTCTTC
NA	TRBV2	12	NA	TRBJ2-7	CATREQPYEQYF	TGTGCCACGAGGGAACAGCCCTACGAGCAGTACTTC
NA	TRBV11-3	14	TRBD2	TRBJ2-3	CARLLAGSTDTQYF	TGTGCCAGGTTGCTAGCGGGAAGCACAGATACGCAGTATTTT
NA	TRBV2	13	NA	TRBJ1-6	CASGVSYNSPLHF	TGTGCCAGCGGAGTCTCCTATAATTCACCCCTCCACTTT
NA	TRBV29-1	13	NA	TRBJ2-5	CSDFQGGRETQYF	TGCAGCGACTTCCAGGGGGGGAGAGAGACCCAGTACTTC
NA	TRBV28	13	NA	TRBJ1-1	CASSHHRVRIPFF	TGTGCCAGCAGTCACCACAGGGTAAGGATACCTTTCTTT
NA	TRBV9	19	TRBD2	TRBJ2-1	CASSVGTSGRGSSYNEQFF	TGTGCCAGCAGCGTGGGGACTAGCGGGAGGGGAAGCTCCTACAATGAGCAGTTCTTC
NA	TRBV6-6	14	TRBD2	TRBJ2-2	CASTVTSSTGELFF	TGTGCCAGCACCGTGACTAGCTCCACCGGGGAGCTGTTTTTT
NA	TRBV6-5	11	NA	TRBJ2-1	CASRRVDEQFF	TGTGCCAGCAGGAGGGTCGATGAGCAGTTCTTC
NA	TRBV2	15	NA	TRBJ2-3	CASSELALQTDTQYF	TGTGCCAGCAGTGAATTAGCGTTGCAGACAGATACGCAGTATTTT
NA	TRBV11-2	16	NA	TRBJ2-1	CASRQGRGRGRDEQFF	TGTGCCAGCAGACAAGGACGGGGCAGGGGAAGGGATGAGCAGTTCTTC
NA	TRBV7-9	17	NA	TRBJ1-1	CASSPLGDPPKNTEAFF	TGTGCCAGCAGCCCCCTGGGGGATCCTCCTAAGAACACTGAAGCTTTCTTT
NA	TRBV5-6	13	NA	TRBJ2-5	CASSWGVAETQYF	TGTGCCAGCAGCTGGGGGGTCGCGGAGACCCAGTACTTC
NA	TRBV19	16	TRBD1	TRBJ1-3	CASSLDRGSSGNTIYF	TGTGCCAGTAGTCTTGACAGGGGAAGCTCTGGAAACACCATATATTTT
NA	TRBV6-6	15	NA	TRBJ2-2	CASSPGRPLTGELFF	TGTGCCAGCAGTCCGGGACGGCCACTTACCGGGGAGCTGTTTTTT
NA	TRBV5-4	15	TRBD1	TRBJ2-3	CASSQPGQGTDTQYF	TGTGCCAGCAGCCAACCGGGACAGGGCACAGATACGCAGTATTTT
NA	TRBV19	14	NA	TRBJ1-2	CASSIGRQDYGYTF	TGTGCCAGTAGTATAGGCCGACAGGACTATGGCTACACCTTC
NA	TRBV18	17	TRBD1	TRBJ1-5	CASSPTGGLGNNQPQHF	TGTGCCAGCTCACCGACAGGGGGCTTGGGAAACAATCAGCCCCAGCATTTT
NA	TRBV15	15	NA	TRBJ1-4	CATSREGGAGEKLFF	TGTGCCACCAGCAGAGAGGGGGGGGCCGGGGAAAAACTGTTTTTT
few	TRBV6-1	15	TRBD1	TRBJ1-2	CASSGLDRGIYGYTF	TGTGCCAGCAGTGGATTGGACAGGGGGATCTATGGCTACACCTTC
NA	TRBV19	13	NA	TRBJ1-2	CASSPQGFYGYTF	TGTGCCAGTAGTCCGCAGGGGTTCTATGGCTACACCTTC
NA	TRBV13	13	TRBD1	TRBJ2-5	CASTNRGQETQYF	TGTGCCAGCACTAACAGGGGGCAAGAGACCCAGTACTTC
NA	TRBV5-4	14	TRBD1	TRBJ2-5	CASSLGGQQETQYF	TGTGCCAGCAGCTTAGGGGGACAGCAAGAGACCCAGTACTTC
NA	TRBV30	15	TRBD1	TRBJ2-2	CAWSITGGWTGELFF	TGTGCCTGGAGCATTACAGGGGGCTGGACCGGGGAGCTGTTTTTT
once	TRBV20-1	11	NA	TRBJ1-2	CSARAGLSYTF	TGCAGTGCTAGAGCAGGGTTGAGCTACACCTTC
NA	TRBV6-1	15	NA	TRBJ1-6	CASSGLIYGSSPLHF	TGTGCCAGCAGTGGACTGATCTACGGAAGTTCACCCCTCCACTTT